The 14 T cell receptor beta chains presented below share a single source sample, sequenced in a study of blood T cell repertoires in COVID-19. TCRdb's copy holds only in-frame clones and misses some; the assay was immunoSEQ multiplex PCR. The data contain more than 250,000 clones, around 89% of them singletons. The material sequenced was peripheral blood. The receptors derive from a man younger than 35 who had recovered from COVID-19.

The CDR3 is CAWSLLTGGGYGYTF. The CDR3 DNA reads as TGTGCCTGGAGTCTCCTGACAGGGGGCGGCTATGGCTACACCTTC. The chain employs TRBV30 and TRBJ1-2, with TRBD1 matching 10 bases. CDR1 is GTSNPN, CDR2 SVGIG, per germline (reference sequence). CDR3 length: 15 residues. The ends lost 2 bases at V and 4 bases at J; junction bases unmatched: 7.

The rearrangement links TRBV25-1 to TRBJ2-5, with D unresolved. V lost 7 bases, J lost 5 bases, and 14 bases lay in between. The germline CDR1 and CDR2 sequences are MGHDK and SYGVNS. The length of the CDR3 is 13 residues. CDR3 DNA sequence: TGTGCCAGCATGGGCCTGGGCCGGGAGACCCAGTACTTC. Translation: CASMGLGRETQYF.

The chain has TRBV5-6 and TRBJ1-1; 9 bases line up with TRBD1. The germline V gene encodes CDR1 SGHDT and CDR2 YYEEEE. The CDR3 contains 13 residues. V dropped 5 bases and J dropped 11; count of bases not matched to a gene: 10. In DNA, the CDR3 is TGTGCCAGCAGTTATAACCGGGACAGGGCTGCTTTCTTT. It translates to CASSYNRDRAAFF.

V gene TRBV6-5 combines with J gene TRBJ2-5; 8 bases are a match to TRBD1. CDR1 and CDR2 from the germline V gene are MNHEY and SVGAGI. The CDR3 is 14 amino acids. J gave up 5 bases and V 6 bases, and 8 bases lay outside the gene matches. Here the CDR3 reads CASRRQGIVETQYF. CDR3 coding DNA: TGTGCCAGCAGAAGACAGGGGATTGTGGAGACCCAGTACTTC.

The chain couples TRBV25-1 to TRBJ1-3; possibly TRBD1 for D (6 bases). Germline lookup yields CDR1 MGHDK and CDR2 SYGVNS. V was trimmed by 4 bases and J by 4 bases, leaving 11 bases between them. The CDR3 is 14 amino acids. CDR3 protein: CASSGTGPGNTIYF. The CDR3 nucleotides read TGTGCCAGCAGTGGAACAGGGCCCGGAAACACCATATATTTT.

The J gene is TRBJ1-1, the V gene TRBV6-5; D is ambiguous. There are 13 residues in the CDR3. Trimming left V 4 bases short and J 14 bases short, with 20 bases between. Germline V gives CDR1 MNHEY, CDR2 SVGAGI. This CDR3 is CASSWAFSSPEFF. In nucleotides, the CDR3 is TGTGCCAGCAGTTGGGCTTTCTCTTCCCCTGAGTTCTTT.

There are a few counts of this clone. This chain joins TRBV19 and TRBJ2-1; 10 bases fit TRBD2. Germline V gene sequence: CDR1 LNHDA, CDR2 SQIVND (reference sequence). The CDR3 runs to 16 residues. V trimming: 4 bases; J trimming: 6 bases; junction bases outside the gene matches: 9. CDR3 coding DNA: TGTGCCAGTAGTAAGGGGAGTCTAGCGGGAGTCAATGAGCAGTTCTTC. It translates to CASSKGSLAGVNEQFF.

The CDR3 nucleotides are TGTGCCAGCAAGGTCAGGGTGAGCTCCTACGAGCAGTACTTC. Its translation is CASKVRVSSYEQYF. V gene TRBV2 combines with J gene TRBJ2-7; tentative D call: TRBD1 (5 bases). V lost 7 bases, J lost 0 bases, and 13 bases lay in between. This CDR3 spans 14 amino acids. Germline CDR1 reads SNHLY; CDR2 reads FYNNEI.

In this sample, this clone turned up once. The V call is TRBV5-1, the J call TRBJ2-3, with 9 bases lining up with TRBD1. The CDR3 runs 16 residues. J gave up 1 base and V 4 bases, and 7 bases lay outside the gene matches. Germline lookup yields CDR1 SGHRS and CDR2 YFSETQ. CDR3 coding DNA: TGCGCCAGCAGCAGCCTGGGACAGGGCGGCACAGATACGCAGTATTTT. Translated: CASSSLGQGGTDTQYF.

This chain links TRBV27 with TRBJ1-5, with D unclear. This CDR3 is 13 amino acids long. V was shortened by 2 bases and J by 5 bases, with 7 bases between the two germline ends. Germline V gives CDR1 MNHEY, CDR2 SMNVEV (reference sequence). DNA of the CDR3: TGTGCCAGCAGTTTAAGGAGGGATCAGCCCCAGCATTTT. This sequence encodes CASSLRRDQPQHF.

The V call is TRBV24-1, the J call TRBJ2-3; unclear D gene. Germline V gene data show CDR1 as KGHDR and CDR2 as SFDVKD. The CDR3 is 12 residues long. The ends were cut back, 5 bases at V and 4 bases at J, with 6 bases in the middle. In DNA, the CDR3 is TGTGCCACCAGTGGAGTTTCAGATACGCAGTATTTT. Its protein is CATSGVSDTQYF.

The J gene is TRBJ2-1, the V gene TRBV19; 8 bases are a match to TRBD1. Trimming took 2 bases from V and 3 from J; bases not matched to a gene: 6. The V gene's germline CDR1 is LNHDA and CDR2 SQIVND (reference sequence). CDR3 size: 16 residues. CDR3 protein: CASSILGTGIYNEQFF. CDR3 DNA: TGTGCCAGTAGTATACTCGGGACAGGAATCTACAATGAGCAGTTCTTC.

The chain has TRBV2 and TRBJ1-1; possibly TRBD1 for D (5 bases). Germline V gives CDR1 SNHLY, CDR2 FYNNEI. The CDR3 length is 19 residues. Trimming removed 4 bases from V and 6 bases from J, with 30 bases in between. The CDR3, as DNA: TGTGCCAGCAGTGTTGCCGTGGGGGGTAAAGGTCAGGGTCTCCCTGAAGCTTTCTTT. It yields the protein CASSVAVGGKGQGLPEAFF. The full variable domain, rest sourced from reference TRBV2 and TRBJ1-1, is EPEVTQTPSHQVTQMGQEVILRCVPISNHLYFYWYRQILGQKVEFLVSFYNNEISEKSEIFDDQFSVERPDGSNFTLKIRSTKLEDSAMYFCASSVAVGGKGQGLPEAFFGQGTRLTVV.

The rearrangement uses TRBV29-1 and TRBJ1-4, with TRBD1 matching over 9 bases. After removal of 4 bases from V and 3 bases from J, the junction contained 3 bases not matched to a gene. The CDR3 runs to 14 residues. Germline V gives CDR1 SQVTM, CDR2 ANQGSEA. The CDR3 DNA reads TGCAGCGTTGTCGGGACAGGGTCTAATGAAAAACTGTTTTTT. It encodes CSVVGTGSNEKLFF.